This T cell receptor beta chain comes out of a study of OX40 agonist ivuxolimab in advanced cancers. There are 15 residues in the CDR3. CDR1 MNHEY and CDR2 SMNVEV come from the germline V gene (reference sequence). V was clipped by 3 bases and J by 6 bases; unmatched bases: 5. Measured with immunoSEQ multiplex PCR; TCRdb has only the in-frame clones, and not every one. The sample lists fewer than 60,000 clones, around nine tenths occurring once. This TCR derives from an adult with an advanced solid tumor such as melanoma, head and neck, liver or kidney cancer. The sample consisted of CD4+ or CD8+ T cells sorted from blood, taken in a trial of the OX40 agonist ivuxolimab. This chain joins TRBV27 and TRBJ1-2; 12 nucleotides agree with TRBD1. The CDR3 loop is CASSLGQGASNGYTF. The CDR3 nucleotides are TGTGCCAGCAGTTTGGGACAGGGGGCAAGTAATGGCTACACCTTC.